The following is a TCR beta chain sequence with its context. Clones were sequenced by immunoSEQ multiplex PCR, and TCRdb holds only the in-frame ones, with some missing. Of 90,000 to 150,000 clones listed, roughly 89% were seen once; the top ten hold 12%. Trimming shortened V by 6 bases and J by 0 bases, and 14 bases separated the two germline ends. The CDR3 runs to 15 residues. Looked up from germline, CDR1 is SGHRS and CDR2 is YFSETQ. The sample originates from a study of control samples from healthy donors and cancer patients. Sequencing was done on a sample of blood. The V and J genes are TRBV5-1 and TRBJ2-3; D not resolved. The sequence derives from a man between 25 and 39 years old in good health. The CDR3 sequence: CASTKDRPSTDTQYF. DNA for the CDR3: TGCGCCAGCACCAAAGACCGGCCGAGCACAGATACGCAGTATTTT.